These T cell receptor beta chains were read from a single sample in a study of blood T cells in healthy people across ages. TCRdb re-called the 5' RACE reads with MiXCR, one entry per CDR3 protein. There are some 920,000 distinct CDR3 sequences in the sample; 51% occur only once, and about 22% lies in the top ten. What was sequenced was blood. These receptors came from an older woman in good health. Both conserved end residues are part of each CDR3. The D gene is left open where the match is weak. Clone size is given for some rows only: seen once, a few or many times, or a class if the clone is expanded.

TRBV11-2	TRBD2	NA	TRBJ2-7	CASSFGAGGPVDEQYF	TGTGCCAGCAGCTTCGGGGCGGGAGGGCCGGTCGACGAGCAGTACTTC
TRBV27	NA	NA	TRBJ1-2	CASSGTPFYGYTF	TGTGCCAGCAGCGGGACACCTTTCTATGGCTACACCTTC
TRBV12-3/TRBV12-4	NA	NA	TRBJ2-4	CASSGGGPKNIQYF	TGTGCCAGCTCCGGTGGGGGCCCCAAAAACATTCAGTACTTC
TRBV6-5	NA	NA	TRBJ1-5	CASSYSPVWGSDNQPQHF	TGTGCCAGCAGTTACTCCCCGGTTTGGGGTTCGGATAATCAGCCCCAGCATTTT
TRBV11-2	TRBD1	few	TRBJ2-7	CASSLETGQTYEQYF	TGTGCCAGCAGCTTAGAAACGGGACAGACCTACGAGCAGTACTTC
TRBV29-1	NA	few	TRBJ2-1	CSVEPSSYNEQFF	TGCAGCGTTGAACCGAGCTCCTACAATGAGCAGTTCTTC
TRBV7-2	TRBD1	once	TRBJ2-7	CASSERDRGNYEQYF	TGTGCCAGCAGCGAAAGGGACAGGGGAAACTACGAGCAGTACTTC
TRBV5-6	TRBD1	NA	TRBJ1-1	CASSLGTGGVAFF	TGTGCCAGCAGCTTGGGGACAGGGGGCGTAGCTTTCTTT
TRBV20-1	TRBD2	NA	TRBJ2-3	CSARDRLAGWSDTQYF	TGCAGTGCTAGAGATCGGCTAGCGGGATGGTCAGATACGCAGTATTTT
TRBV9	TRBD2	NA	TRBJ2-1	CASSVASSGRPNEQFF	TGTGCCAGCAGCGTAGCAAGTAGCGGGAGGCCTAATGAGCAGTTCTTC
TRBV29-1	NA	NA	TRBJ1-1	CSGEMGVEAFF	TGCAGCGGTGAAATGGGGGTTGAAGCTTTCTTT
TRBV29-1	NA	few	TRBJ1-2	CSVAGEQHGFGYTF	TGCAGCGTTGCCGGGGAACAACATGGGTTCGGCTACACCTTC
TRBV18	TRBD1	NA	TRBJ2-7	CASSPPQGGHEQYF	TGTGCCAGCTCACCACCACAGGGGGGCCACGAGCAGTACTTT
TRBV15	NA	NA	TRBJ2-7	CATSRGSPYYEQYF	TGTGCCACCAGCAGAGGGTCGCCGTACTACGAGCAGTACTTC
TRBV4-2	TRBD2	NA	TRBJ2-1	CASSQEASGNYNEQFF	TGTGCCAGCAGCCAAGAGGCTAGCGGGAACTACAATGAGCAGTTCTTC
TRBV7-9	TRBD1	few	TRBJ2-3	CASSSTGGLSTDTQYF	TGTGCCAGCAGCTCGACAGGGGGCCTGAGCACAGATACGCAGTATTTT
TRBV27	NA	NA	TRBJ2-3	CASSGSVPLEGDTQYF	TGTGCCAGCAGTGGATCAGTGCCTCTCGAAGGAGATACGCAGTATTTT
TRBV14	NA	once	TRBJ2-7	CASSTRGGYEQYF	TGTGCCAGCAGCACTAGAGGGGGCTACGAGCAGTACTTC
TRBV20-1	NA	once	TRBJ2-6	CSATIDSSSGANVLTF	TGCAGTGCTACCATAGACTCTAGCTCTGGGGCCAACGTCCTGACTTTC
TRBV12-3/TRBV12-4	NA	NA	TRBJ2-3	CASTLEVEGLDTQYF	TGTGCCAGCACCCTAGAGGTGGAGGGGTTAGATACGCAGTATTTT
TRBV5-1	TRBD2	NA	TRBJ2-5	CASSLEVAGGLEQYF	TGCGCCAGTAGCTTGGAGGTAGCGGGAGGCCTGGAGCAGTACTTC
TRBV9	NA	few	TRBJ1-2	CASSPSGLNYGYTF	TGTGCCAGCAGCCCGAGTGGATTAAACTATGGCTACACCTTC
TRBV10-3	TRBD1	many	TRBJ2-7	CAISGQGSSYEQYF	TGTGCCATCAGTGGACAGGGTAGCTCCTACGAGCAGTACTTC
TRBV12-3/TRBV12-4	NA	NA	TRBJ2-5	CASSINYRRETQYF	TGTGCCAGCAGTATTAATTACAGGCGGGAGACCCAGTACTTC
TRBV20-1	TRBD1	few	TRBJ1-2	CSARDRGHLGYGYTF	TGCAGTGCTAGGGACAGGGGGCACTTGGGCTATGGCTACACCTTC
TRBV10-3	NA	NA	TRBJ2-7	CAISETSDVSSYEQYF	TGTGCCATCAGTGAGACGTCGGACGTCAGCTCCTACGAGCAGTACTTC
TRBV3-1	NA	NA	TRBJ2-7	CASSRKGYSYEQYF	TGTGCCAGCAGCCGTAAAGGGTACTCCTACGAGCAGTACTTC
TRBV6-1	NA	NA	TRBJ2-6	CASVHTLAGANVLTF	TGTGCCAGCGTCCATACATTGGCGGGGGCCAACGTCCTGACTTTC
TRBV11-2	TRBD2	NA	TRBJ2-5	CASSPRGRGVRETQYF	TGTGCCAGCAGCCCACGGGGGAGGGGCGTTAGAGAGACCCAGTACTTC
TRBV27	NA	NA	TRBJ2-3	CASSPVGGVSDTQYF	TGTGCCAGCAGTCCGGTCGGGGGCGTTTCGGATACGCAGTATTTT
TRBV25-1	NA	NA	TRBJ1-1	CASSEVGRTNTEAFF	TGTGCCAGCAGTGAAGTCGGCCGGACAAACACTGAAGCTTTCTTT
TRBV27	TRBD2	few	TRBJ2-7	CASSAGTRGYEQYF	TGTGCCAGCAGTGCCGGGACTAGGGGGTACGAGCAGTACTTC
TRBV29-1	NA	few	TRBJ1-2	CSVTWQGPNYGYTF	TGCAGCGTTACATGGCAGGGACCTAACTATGGCTACACCTTC
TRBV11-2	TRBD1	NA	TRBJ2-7	CASSPETGLFYEQYF	TGTGCCAGCAGCCCCGAGACAGGGCTCTTCTACGAGCAGTACTTC
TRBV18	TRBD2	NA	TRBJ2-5	CASSQGRESQYF	TGTGCCAGCTCACAGGGGAGGGAGTCCCAGTACTTC
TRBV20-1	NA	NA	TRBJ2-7	CSGGDNSYEQYF	TGCAGTGGTGGAGATAACTCCTACGAGCAGTACTTC
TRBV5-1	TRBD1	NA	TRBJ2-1	CASSRDRVYNEQFF	TGCGCCAGCAGCCGGGACAGGGTATACAATGAGCAGTTCTTC
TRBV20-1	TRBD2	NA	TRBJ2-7	CSAPGQEPAGGSYEQYF	TGCAGTGCTCCCGGACAGGAGCCAGCGGGAGGGTCCTACGAGCAGTACTTC
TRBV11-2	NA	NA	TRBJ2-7	CASSLGSGVVHEQYF	TGTGCCAGCAGCTTAGGATCTGGGGTCGTCCACGAGCAGTACTTC
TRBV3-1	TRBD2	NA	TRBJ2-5	CASSQGGTTRRKTETQYF	TGTGCCAGCAGCCAAGGAGGGACTACTAGGAGGAAGACGGAGACCCAGTACTTC
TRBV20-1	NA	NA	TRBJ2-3	CSAGGLGGVTDTQYF	TGCAGTGCTGGGGGGCTGGGAGGGGTAACAGATACGCAGTATTTT
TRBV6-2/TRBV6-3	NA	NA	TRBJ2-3	CASSYRRGASPVSTDTQYF	TGTGCCAGCAGTTACCGTCGGGGGGCGTCCCCAGTTAGCACAGATACGCAGTATTTT
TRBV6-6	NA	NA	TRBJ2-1	CASRTIDRTPPNEQFF	TGTGCCAGCAGAACCATAGACAGGACGCCGCCCAATGAGCAGTTCTTC
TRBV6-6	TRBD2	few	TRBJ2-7	CASKSGRAISNEQYF	TGTGCCAGCAAGAGCGGGAGGGCCATCTCGAACGAGCAGTACTTC
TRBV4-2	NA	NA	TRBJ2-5	CASSQERTRSLFLETQYF	TGTGCCAGCAGCCAAGAGAGGACGAGGTCCCTGTTTTTAGAGACCCAGTACTTC
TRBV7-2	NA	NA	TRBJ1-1	CASSPTSNTEAFF	TGTGCCAGCAGCCCAACATCTAACACTGAAGCTTTCTTT
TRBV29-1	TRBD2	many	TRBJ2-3	CSVSPGLRTDTQYF	TGCAGCGTTAGCCCGGGACTACGCACAGATACGCAGTATTTT
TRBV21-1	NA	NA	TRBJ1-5	CASPLLPRNQPQHF	TGTGCCAGTCCTCTTCTACCGCGAAATCAGCCCCAGCATTTT
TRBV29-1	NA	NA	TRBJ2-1	CSASTDEEQFF	TGCAGCGCCTCGACAGACGAGGAGCAGTTCTTC
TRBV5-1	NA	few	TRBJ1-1	CASTRQFGTEAFF	TGCGCCAGCACTCGACAGTTTGGCACTGAAGCTTTCTTT
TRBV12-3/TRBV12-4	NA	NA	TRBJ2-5	CASSYIHNEQYF	TGTGCCAGCAGCTACATACACAATGAGCAGTACTTC